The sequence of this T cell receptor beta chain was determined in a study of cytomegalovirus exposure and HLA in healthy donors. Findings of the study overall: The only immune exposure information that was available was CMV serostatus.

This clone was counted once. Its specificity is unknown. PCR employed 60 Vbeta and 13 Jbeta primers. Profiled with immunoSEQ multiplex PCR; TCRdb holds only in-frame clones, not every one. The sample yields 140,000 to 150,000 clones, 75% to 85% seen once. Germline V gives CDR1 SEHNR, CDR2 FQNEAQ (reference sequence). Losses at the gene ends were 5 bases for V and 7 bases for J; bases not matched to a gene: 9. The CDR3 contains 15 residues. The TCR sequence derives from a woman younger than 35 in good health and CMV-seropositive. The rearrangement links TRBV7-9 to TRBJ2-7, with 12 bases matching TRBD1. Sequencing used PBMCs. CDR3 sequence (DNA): TGTGCCAGCAGCCCGCTGGGACAGGGGGCGGGTGAGCAGTACTTC. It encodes CASSPLGQGAGEQYF.